A selection of T cell receptor beta chains follows, all from one sample in a study of blood T cell repertoires in COVID-19. Profiled with immunoSEQ multiplex PCR; TCRdb holds only in-frame clones, not every one. The table has under 95,000 clones, less than 90% seen once. The sample consisted of peripheral blood. The receptors were gathered from a human donor in a cohort sampled during active COVID-19. Both conserved end residues are part of each CDR3. D genes are given only for firm matches. The size entry is marked missing in some rows and otherwise reads once, few, many or a size class.

v_gene	abundance	d_gene	j_gene	CDR3aa	CDR3nt
TRBV7-3	-	TRBD2	TRBJ2-1	CASSLTSSGYEQFF	TGTGCCAGCAGCTTAACGTCTAGCGGGTATGAGCAGTTCTTC
TRBV28	-	-	TRBJ2-2	CASTARRGRQGRSGELFF	TGTGCCAGCACCGCCCGTCGGGGGCGACAGGGCAGGTCCGGGGAGCTGTTTTTT
TRBV2	once	-	TRBJ1-2	CASSEAVFQYGYTF	TGTGCCAGCAGTGAAGCGGTCTTCCAGTATGGCTACACCTTC
TRBV2	-	TRBD2	TRBJ2-1	CASSEVTGRGGEQFF	TGTGCCAGCAGTGAGGTTACCGGGAGGGGGGGTGAGCAGTTCTTC
TRBV7-2	once	-	TRBJ1-5	CASSLASGSGQPQHF	TGTGCCAGCAGCTTAGCCTCCGGGTCGGGACAGCCCCAGCATTTT
TRBV11-3	-	-	TRBJ2-1	CASSPNRVQLYEQFF	TGTGCCAGCAGCCCAAATCGGGTTCAACTCTATGAGCAGTTCTTC
TRBV5-1	-	-	TRBJ2-2	CASSLDRPNTGELFF	TGCGCCAGCAGCTTGGACAGACCGAACACCGGGGAGCTGTTTTTT
TRBV9	-	-	TRBJ2-1	CASSVVGRAYNEQFF	TGTGCCAGCAGCGTAGTAGGGAGAGCCTACAATGAGCAGTTCTTC
TRBV10-3	-	TRBD2	TRBJ2-1	CAIRVTSGLLSYNEQFF	TGTGCCATCAGGGTGACTAGCGGGCTTCTCTCCTACAATGAGCAGTTCTTC
TRBV27	-	-	TRBJ1-6	CASKRTGPSPLHF	TGTGCCAGCAAGAGAACAGGGCCTTCACCCCTCCACTTT
TRBV18	many	TRBD2	TRBJ2-2	CASSPREGTNTGELFF	TGTGCCAGCTCACCAAGGGAGGGGACTAACACCGGGGAGCTGTTTTTT
TRBV29-1	-	-	TRBJ2-7	CSVEVEGYEQYF	TGCAGCGTTGAAGTGGAGGGCTACGAGCAGTACTTC
TRBV19	few	-	TRBJ1-5	CASGGSNQPQHF	TGTGCTTCCGGGGGTAGCAATCAGCCCCAGCATTTT
TRBV7-2	-	-	TRBJ1-2	CASSSNLSYGYTF	TGTGCCAGCAGCTCTAATCTTTCCTATGGCTACACCTTC
TRBV21-1	-	-	TRBJ2-2	CASTPAGTGGRERAGELFF	TGTGCCAGCACTCCCGCCGGGACAGGGGGCCGAGAGAGGGCCGGGGAGCTGTTTTTT
TRBV6-5	-	-	TRBJ2-7	CASSPGGIPYEQYF	TGTGCCAGCAGCCCCGGGGGTATTCCCTACGAGCAGTACTTC